The 5 T cell receptor beta chains in this list originate from one sample, sequenced in a study of cytomegalovirus exposure and HLA in healthy donors. PCR involved 60 Vbeta and 13 Jbeta primers. Only in-frame clones appear in the TCRdb table, and some are missing; sequencing was by immunoSEQ multiplex PCR. The table shows fewer than 250,000 clones, with around 80% occurring only once. Input material: PBMCs. These receptors came from a woman aged 40 to 50 in good health and CMV-seronegative.

The V call is TRBV6-6, the J call TRBJ2-1; possibly TRBD1 for D (7 bases). This CDR3 has 11 amino acids. Between the trimmed V and J ends, which lost 5 bases and 14 bases, there was a span of 13 bases. Germline V CDR1 and CDR2: MNHNY, SVGAGI (reference sequence). In nucleotides, the CDR3 is TGTGCCAGCAGTCTCGACAGGGAGGAGTTCTTC. This sequence encodes CASSLDREEFF.

V is TRBV19 and J is TRBJ1-4, with D tentatively TRBD1 (5 bases). This CDR3 has 14 residues. With 8 bases removed from V and 0 bases from J, the gap between germline ends came to 10 bases. Germline-derived CDR1 and CDR2 are LNHDA and SQIVND (reference sequence). The CDR3 spells CASCGQPTNEKLFF. The CDR3 nucleotides read TGTGCCAGTTGCGGACAACCAACTAATGAAAAACTGTTTTTT.

The chain recombines TRBV30 with TRBJ2-2; TRBD1 matches 7 bases. Trimming removed 4 bases from V and 5 bases from J; junction bases left unmatched: 13. Germline CDR1 reads GTSNPN; CDR2 reads SVGIG (reference sequence). The CDR3 has 16 amino acids. The chain's CDR3 is CAWTRGGLIPTGELFF. The CDR3 nucleotides are TGTGCCTGGACCCGAGGGGGCCTAATACCAACCGGGGAGCTGTTTTTT.

The chain recombines TRBV7-9 with TRBJ1-2; no clear D gene. From germline, CDR1 is SEHNR and CDR2 FQNEAQ (reference sequence). With 4 bases removed from V and 2 bases from J, the gap between germline ends came to 17 bases. The CDR3 runs to 16 residues. The CDR3 loop reads CASSSLARERNYGYTF. CDR3 in DNA: TGTGCCAGCAGCTCCCTGGCGCGGGAGCGCAACTATGGCTACACCTTC.

The chain combines TRBV6-4 with TRBJ2-2; a possible D gene is TRBD2 (5 bases). The length of the CDR3 is 16 residues. Trimming took 5 bases from V and 0 from J, leaving 13 bases between them. The germline V gene has CDR1 MRHNA and CDR2 SNTAGT. CDR3 residues: CASSPVRGTNTGELFF. The CDR3 bases are TGTGCCAGCAGTCCCGTTAGAGGGACGAACACCGGGGAGCTGTTTTTT.